A single sample is the source of the 22 T cell receptor beta chains below, sequenced in a study of liver allograft versus peripheral blood T cells. At the level of the study: Recipients' peripheral blood served as the comparator for T cell receptor repertoires in transplanted livers.

Via MiXCR, TCRdb re-called the reads, giving one row per CDR3 protein. Here the sample spans a few thousand distinct CDR3 sequences, less than 20% being singletons. The receptors derive from a human patient who had a liver transplant. Some T cells may possibly be graft donor cells.

By share, this clonotype counts as medium-sized. The chain employs TRBV7-9 and TRBJ1-2; D gene uncertain. The CDR3 extends over 14 amino acids. CDR1 is SEHNR and CDR2 is FQNEAQ in the germline V gene (reference sequence). Trimming shortened V by 3 bases and J by 4 bases, and 12 bases separated the two germline ends. The DNA for the CDR3 is TGTGCCAGCAGCTTCCACCTCGAGAGCTATGGCTACACCTTC. Its protein is CASSFHLESYGYTF. The full variable domain, completed using reference TRBV7-9 and TRBJ1-2, is DTGVSQNPRHKITKRGQNVTFRCDPISEHNRLYWYRQTLGQGPEFLTYFQNEAQLEKSRLLSDRFSAERPKGSFSTLEIQRTEQGDSAMYLCASSFHLESYGYTFGSGTRLTVV.

By its share, this clonotype is large (0.1 to 1%). Here the CDR3 DNA reads TGTGCCAGCCACCCGGGACAGGGGATGCGGAACACTGAAGCTTTCTTT. It codes for CASHPGQGMRNTEAFF. The chain is built from TRBV6-1 and TRBJ1-1; TRBD1 agrees at 10 bases. The CDR3 spans 16 residues. V trimming: 8 bases; J trimming: 1 base; junction bases outside the gene matches: 10. Germline CDR1 MNHNS, CDR2 SASEGT.

The rearrangement uses TRBV5-6 and TRBJ1-6; D may be TRBD1 (6 bases). Trimming shortened V by 0 bases and J by 6 bases, and 10 bases separated the two germline ends. Germline V CDR1 and CDR2: SGHDT, YYEEEE. The CDR3 is made up of 15 amino acids. The CDR3 here is CASSLGTVRNSPLHF. CDR3 sequence (DNA): TGTGCCAGCAGCTTGGGGACAGTCCGTAATTCACCCCTCCACTTT.

This clonotype is medium-sized in the sample. The rearrangement joins TRBV19 to TRBJ1-5, with TRBD1 matching 10 bases. Germline V CDR1 and CDR2: LNHDA, SQIVND (reference sequence). Trimming took 10 bases from V and 4 from J; bases not matched to a gene: 7. The CDR3 has 14 amino acids. The CDR3 nucleotides are TGTGCCACCCACCAGGGACAGGGGAATCAGCCCCAGCATTTT. Encoded protein: CATHQGQGNQPQHF.

By share of the sample, this clonotype is medium-sized (0.01 to 0.1%). The chain carries TRBV7-9 and TRBJ1-1; D is perhaps TRBD1 (6 bases). Germline values: CDR1 SEHNR, CDR2 FQNEAQ (reference sequence). Trimming took off 5 bases at V and 1 base at J, with 14 bases between the two ends. The CDR3 is made up of 15 amino acids. The CDR3 region is CASSGSRTANTEAFF. As DNA, the CDR3 is TGTGCCAGCAGCGGGTCGAGGACAGCGAACACTGAAGCTTTCTTT.

This clonotype is deemed large. V and J are TRBV29-1 and TRBJ1-1; D gene ambiguous. Germline V gives CDR1 SQVTM, CDR2 ANQGSEA. The ends were cut back, 7 bases at V and 0 bases at J, with 12 bases in the middle. CDR3 size: 13 residues. Here the CDR3 reads CSGRPGLNTEAFF. The CDR3 DNA reads TGCAGCGGACGACCGGGCCTGAACACTGAAGCTTTCTTT. The full variable domain, its missing parts supplied by reference TRBV29-1 and TRBJ1-1, is SAVISQKPSRDICQRGTSLTIQCQVDSQVTMMFWYRQQPGQSLTLIATANQGSEATYESGFVIDKFPISRPNLTFSTLTVSNMSPEDSSIYLCSGRPGLNTEAFFGQGTRLTVV.

This chain joins TRBV13 and TRBJ1-1; D call uncertain. This CDR3 has 14 residues. In germline, CDR1 is PRHDT, CDR2 FYEKMQ (reference sequence). V dropped 3 bases and J dropped 1 base, with 9 bases sitting between them. CDR3 coding DNA: TGTGCCAGCAGCTTTCGAGTGGGGAACACTGAAGCTTTCTTT. Translated: CASSFRVGNTEAFF.

This clonotype is categorized as medium-sized. The V gene is TRBV6-2 or TRBV6-3, the J gene TRBJ1-2; no firm D call. Trimming removed 0 bases at V and 8 bases at J, with 10 bases between. Per the germline V gene, CDR1 is MNHEY and CDR2 is SVGEGT. The CDR3 runs to 13 residues. CDR3 in amino acids: CASSYSAQSGYTF. The CDR3 bases are TGTGCCAGCAGTTACTCCGCTCAATCAGGCTACACCTTC.

By share, this clonotype ranks as medium-sized (0.01 to 0.1%). The chain has TRBV19 and TRBJ1-1; D might be TRBD1 (5 bases). The germline V gene has CDR1 LNHDA and CDR2 SQIVND (reference sequence). The V gene lost 11 bases and the J gene lost 3 bases, with 16 bases spanning the gap. This CDR3 is built from 13 residues. CDR3 in DNA: TGTGCCGCCCAAGGCGAGGGGTACACTGAAGCTTTCTTT. Translated: CAAQGEGYTEAFF. Combining the CDR3 with reference TRBV19 and TRBJ1-1 gives the whole variable domain DGGITQSPKYLFRKEGQNVTLSCEQNLNHDAMYWYRQDPGQGLRLIYYSQIVNDFQKGDIAEGYSVSREKKESFPLTVTSAQKNPTAFYLCAAQGEGYTEAFFGQGTRLTVV.

This clonotype was seen more than once but under ten times. In DNA form, the CDR3 reads TGTGCCAGCAGCCACCGACTAGCGACCACGAGTGAGCAGTTCTTC. Translating it yields CASSHRLATTSEQFF. The chain recombines TRBV14 with TRBJ2-1, with 8 bases fitting TRBD2. Germline CDR1 and CDR2: SGHDN and FVKESK. Unmatched junction bases numbered 10, after V lost 3 bases and J lost 9 bases. CDR3 length: 15 residues.

This chain joins TRBV20-1 and TRBJ1-1; possible D gene TRBD1, 5 bases. V was clipped by 5 bases and J by 2 bases, with 15 bases between them. This CDR3 has 14 amino acids. Germline V gene lookup returns CDR1 DFQATT and CDR2 SNEGSKA (reference sequence). This CDR3 reads CSASGGGSNTEAFF. The CDR3 coding sequence is TGCAGTGCTTCCGGGGGGGGATCTAACACTGAAGCTTTCTTT.

By proportion, this clonotype is medium-sized. The rearrangement joins TRBV27 to TRBJ1-2; D is unresolved. There are 14 residues in the CDR3. Germline CDR1 reads MNHEY; CDR2 reads SMNVEV (reference sequence). V gave up 0 bases and J gave up 2 bases, with 7 bases separating them. CDR3 in DNA: TGTGCCAGCAGTTTATCGGTTAAAAACTATGGCTACACCTTC. Protein: CASSLSVKNYGYTF.

Judged by abundance, this clonotype is medium-sized. The chain is built from TRBV18 and TRBJ1-5; D is ambiguous. Trimming took off 4 bases at V and 0 bases at J, with 13 bases between the two ends. The germline V gene has CDR1 KGHSH and CDR2 LQKENI. This CDR3 spans 16 amino acids. The CDR3 sequence is CASSRSGPNSNQPQHF. CDR3 coding DNA: TGTGCCAGCTCACGAAGCGGCCCCAATAGCAATCAGCCCCAGCATTTT. The entire variable domain, with the rest obtained from reference TRBV18 and TRBJ1-5, is as follows: NAGVMQNPRHLVRRRGQEARLRCSPMKGHSHVYWYRQLPEEGLKFMVYLQKENIIDESGMPKERFSAEFPKEGPSILRIQQVVRGDSAAYFCASSRSGPNSNQPQHFGDGTRLSIL.

V gene TRBV20-1 combines with J gene TRBJ1-1; the match to TRBD1 covers 8 bases. CDR1 and CDR2 from the germline V gene are DFQATT and SNEGSKA (reference sequence). The CDR3 is made up of 14 amino acids. Losses at the gene ends were 5 bases for V and 1 base for J; bases not matched to a gene: 6. CDR3 sequence (DNA): TGCAGTGCTTTCTCTGGGACAGGGAACACTGAAGCTTTCTTT. Translated: CSAFSGTGNTEAFF.

This clonotype is categorized as medium-sized. CDR3 sequence: CASSPSAGFGNTIYF. The CDR3 nucleotides read TGTGCCAGCTCACCCTCGGCAGGGTTCGGAAACACCATATATTTT. This chain links TRBV18 with TRBJ1-3, with D perhaps TRBD1 (5 bases). The CDR3 consists of 15 residues. CDR1 is KGHSH and CDR2 is LQKENI in the germline V gene. Deletions cut 3 bases from V and 4 bases from J, with 13 bases between.

By share, this clonotype ranks as large. The chain joins TRBV15 to TRBJ1-1; D not resolved. This CDR3 is built from 13 residues. Germline CDR1 is LNHNV and CDR2 is YYDKDF (reference sequence). Trimming took off 3 bases at V and 0 bases at J, with 5 bases between the two ends. The CDR3 loop reads CATSRGMNTEAFF. In nucleotides, the CDR3 is TGTGCCACCAGCAGGGGAATGAACACTGAAGCTTTCTTT.

By share of the sample, this clonotype is medium-sized. The genes are TRBV30 and TRBJ1-3; D unresolved. The CDR3 has 15 residues. CDR1 is GTSNPN, CDR2 SVGIG, per germline (reference sequence). V was shortened by 0 bases and J by 3 bases, with 12 bases between the two germline ends. This CDR3 reads CAWSVRAGGGNTIYF. The CDR3 DNA reads TGTGCCTGGAGTGTACGAGCAGGAGGTGGAAACACCATATATTTT. The complete variable domain, with remaining parts taken from reference TRBV30 and TRBJ1-3, reads SQTIHQWPATLVQPVGSPLSLECTVEGTSNPNLYWYRQAAGRGLQLLFYSVGIGQISSEVPQNLSASRPQDRQFILSSKKLLLSDSGFYLCAWSVRAGGGNTIYFGEGSWLTVV.

In its sample, this clonotype was seen a few times. The rearrangement links TRBV13 to TRBJ1-6; the D gene is possibly TRBD1 (6 bases). The germline gives CDR1 PRHDT, CDR2 FYEKMQ (reference sequence). The CDR3 has 14 amino acids. V shed 1 base and J shed 10 bases, with 11 bases lying between them. The CDR3 DNA follows: TGTGCCAGCAGCTTAGTGGCAGGGGAATCACCCCTCCACTTT. Encoded protein: CASSLVAGESPLHF.

This clonotype qualifies as medium-sized (0.01 to 0.1%). The chain uses TRBV5-6 and TRBJ1-6; D not certain. Per germline, CDR1 SGHDT and CDR2 YYEEEE. The CDR3 runs to 15 residues. V lost 3 bases and J lost 6, with 13 bases in between. CDR3 DNA: TGTGCCAGCAGCTCCGTCGGTGGCTTTAATTCACCCCTCCACTTT. Translated: CASSSVGGFNSPLHF. Variable domain in full (rest from reference TRBV5-6 and TRBJ1-6): DAGVTQSPTHLIKTRGQQVTLRCSPKSGHDTVSWYQQALGQGPQFIFQYYEEEERQRGNFPDRFSGHQFPNYSSELNVNALLLGDSALYLCASSSVGGFNSPLHFGNGTRLTVT.

By frequency in the sample, this clonotype is large. The rearrangement links TRBV19 to TRBJ1-2; unclear D gene. Germline CDR1 LNHDA, CDR2 SQIVND (reference sequence). The ends were cut back, 2 bases at V and 1 base at J, with 8 bases in the middle. CDR3 length: 14 amino acids. The CDR3 nucleotides are TGTGCCAGTAGTATAACCGGGATTAACTATGGCTACACCTTC. Translating it yields CASSITGINYGYTF.

This rearrangement joins TRBV7-3 to TRBJ2-2; D might be TRBD2 (6 bases). The CDR3 is 16 residues long. Germline V gene sequence: CDR1 SGHTA, CDR2 FQGTGA. V gave up 0 bases and J gave up 5 bases, with 13 bases separating them. The CDR3 sequence is CASSLTGGSGTGELFF. The DNA for the CDR3 is TGTGCCAGCAGCTTAACGGGAGGAAGTGGGACCGGGGAGCTGTTTTTT.

The chain is built from TRBV2 and TRBJ1-1; D gene ambiguous. Trimming shortened V by 1 base and J by 0 bases, and 9 bases separated the two germline ends. Germline V gene data show CDR1 as SNHLY and CDR2 as FYNNEI. This CDR3 spans 15 amino acids. CDR3 residues: CASSEGAPLNTEAFF. The DNA for the CDR3 is TGTGCCAGCAGTGAAGGGGCCCCCTTGAACACTGAAGCTTTCTTT.